What follows is one TCR beta chain and its context. The data stem from a study of blood T cell repertoires in COVID-19. At the level of the study: Italy, Spain and the United States were the sources of the convalescent and acute COVID-19 samples. PBMCs, B-cell-depleted T cells, or T cells provided the cDNA or gDNA that made up the material.

Original processing notes: Nucleated cell counts were estimated from reference gene primer amplification. Assay used: immunoSEQ multiplex PCR; TCRdb lists only in-frame clones, some missing. From that table come the V and J calls and clone size; the DNA was used to work out D and trimming. The sample contains roughly 140,000 clones, about 90% of which appear only once. The sequencing sample was made of peripheral blood. The sequence came from a woman aged 55-69 years with active or convalescent COVID-19.

CDR3 sequence: CASTQDRGYTDTQYF. The CDR3 DNA sequence: TGTGCCAGTACCCAGGACAGGGGTTACACAGATACGCAGTATTTT. This chain joins TRBV2 and TRBJ2-3; 9 nucleotides agree with TRBD1. Germline trimming cut 9 bases from V and 2 bases from J; bases unmatched to any gene: 9. The germline gives CDR1 SNHLY, CDR2 FYNNEI. The CDR3 has 15 amino acids.